This TCR beta chain was sequenced during a study of a mutant IDH1 vaccine in newly diagnosed glioma. On the study more broadly: First vaccine doses came 4-6 weeks after radiotherapy alone, or with temozolomide cycles. Before enrollment, the patients had been treated with radiotherapy alone, temozolomide alone, or both together. Most of them had received both.

The CDR3 is 14 residues long. J lost 0 bases, V lost 3 bases, and 0 bases had no gene match. Germline lookup yields CDR1 GTSNPN and CDR2 SVGIG (reference sequence). This table comes from immunoSEQ multiplex PCR, and its TCRdb copy is limited to in-frame clones, with some not included. This table has tens of thousands of clones, roughly 80% appearing once. With respect to this clone: Antigen: not known.

Time point denoted: week 47, end of study. The investigators gave 300 ug of mutant IDH1 20-mer peptide in each vaccine dose, together with topical imiquimod. General study results and limits: Pseudoprogression seemed unlinked to shifts in top peripheral T cell clonotypes. In around 93% of patients, immune responses induced by the vaccine occurred.

The chain carries TRBV30 and TRBJ2-1; 9 bases match TRBD1. The receptor comes from a man aged 18 to 29 with glioma. Some clones in this sample may be carry-over from other donors' samples. The source material was PBMCs, sampled from a glioma patient whose treatment included an IDH1 peptide vaccine. The CDR3 sequence is CAWRTGGSYNEQFF. CDR3 DNA sequence: TGTGCCTGGAGGACAGGGGGCTCCTACAATGAGCAGTTCTTC.